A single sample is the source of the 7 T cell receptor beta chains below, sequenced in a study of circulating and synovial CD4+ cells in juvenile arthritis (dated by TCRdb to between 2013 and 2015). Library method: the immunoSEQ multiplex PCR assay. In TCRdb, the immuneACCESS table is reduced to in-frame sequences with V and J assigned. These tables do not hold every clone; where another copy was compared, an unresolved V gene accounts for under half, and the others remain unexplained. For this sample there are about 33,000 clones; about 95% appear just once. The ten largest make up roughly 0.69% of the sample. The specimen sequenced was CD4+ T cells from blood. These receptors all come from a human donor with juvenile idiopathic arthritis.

CDR3 protein: CASSIDRAGANVLTF. The CDR3 coding sequence is TGTGCCAGTAGTATTGACAGGGCTGGGGCCAACGTCCTGACTTTC. The rearrangement links TRBV19 to TRBJ2-6, with 7 bases that match TRBD1. Trimming at V came to 3 bases and at J to 2 bases, leaving 1 base not matched to a gene. The germline V gene encodes CDR1 LNHDA and CDR2 SQIVND (reference sequence). CDR3 size: 15 residues.

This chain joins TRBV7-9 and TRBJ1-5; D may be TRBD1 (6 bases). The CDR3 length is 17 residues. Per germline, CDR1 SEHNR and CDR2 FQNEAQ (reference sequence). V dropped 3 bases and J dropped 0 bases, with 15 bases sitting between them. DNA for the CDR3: TGTGCCAGCAGCTTTTCAGAGGGGGATTTTAGCAATCAGCCCCAGCATTTT. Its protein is CASSFSEGDFSNQPQHF.

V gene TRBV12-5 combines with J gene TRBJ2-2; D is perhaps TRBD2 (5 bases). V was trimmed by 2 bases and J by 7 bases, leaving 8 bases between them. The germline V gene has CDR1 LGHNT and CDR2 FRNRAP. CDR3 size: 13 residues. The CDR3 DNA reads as TGTGCTAGTGGTTTGCACCGGGGCGGGGAGCTGTTTTTT. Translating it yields CASGLHRGGELFF.

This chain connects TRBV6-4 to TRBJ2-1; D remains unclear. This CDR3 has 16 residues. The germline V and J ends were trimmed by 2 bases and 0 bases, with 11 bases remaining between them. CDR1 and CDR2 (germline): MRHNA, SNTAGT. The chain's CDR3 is CASSDQNTRSYNEQFF. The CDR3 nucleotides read TGTGCCAGCAGTGACCAGAACACACGCTCCTACAATGAGCAGTTCTTC.

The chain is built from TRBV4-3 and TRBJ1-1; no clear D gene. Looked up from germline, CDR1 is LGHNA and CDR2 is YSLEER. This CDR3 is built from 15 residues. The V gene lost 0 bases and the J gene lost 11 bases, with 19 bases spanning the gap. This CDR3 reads CASSQDRETRRRAFF. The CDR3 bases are TGCGCCAGCAGCCAAGATCGGGAAACCCGACGGAGGGCTTTCTTT.

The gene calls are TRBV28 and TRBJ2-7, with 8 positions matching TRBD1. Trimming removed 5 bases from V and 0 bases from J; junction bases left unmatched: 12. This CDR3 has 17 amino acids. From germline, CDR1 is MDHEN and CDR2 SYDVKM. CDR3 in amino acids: CASSPDLRDRSSYEQYF. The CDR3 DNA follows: TGTGCCAGCAGTCCGGACCTCCGGGACAGGAGCTCCTACGAGCAGTACTTC.

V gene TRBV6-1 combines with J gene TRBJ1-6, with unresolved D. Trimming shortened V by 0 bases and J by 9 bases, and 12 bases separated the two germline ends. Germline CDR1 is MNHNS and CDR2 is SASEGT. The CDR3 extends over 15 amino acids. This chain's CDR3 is CASSEASSWVSPLHF. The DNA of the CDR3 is TGTGCCAGCAGTGAAGCCAGTAGCTGGGTTTCACCCCTCCACTTT.